These 30 T cell receptor beta chains came from one sample sequenced in a study of shared clonotypes between healthy human individuals. Clones were read by immunoSEQ multiplex PCR, and TCRdb kept only the in-frame ones, dropping some. This sample has approximately 740,000 clones, with approximately 79% found just once. The sequenced sample consisted of memory CD4+ T cells sorted from blood. Subset specified: CD45RA-negative fraction. The receptors here all came from a woman aged 25 to 45 in good health.

This clone came up many times. The rearrangement links TRBV7-6 to TRBJ2-7; 10 nucleotides line up with TRBD2. V was clipped by 5 bases and J by 6 bases; unmatched bases: 10. The germline CDR1 and CDR2 sequences are SGHVS and FNYEAQ. The length of the CDR3 is 15 residues. The CDR3 sequence: CASSPVGTSVAEQYF. CDR3 DNA: TGTGCCAGCAGCCCAGTCGGGACTAGCGTGGCCGAGCAGTACTTC.

This chain uses TRBV7-2 with TRBJ1-4; no clear D gene. The V gene's germline CDR1 is SGHTA and CDR2 FQGNSA. V shed 5 bases and J shed 11 bases, with 12 bases lying between them. The CDR3 totals 12 residues. This CDR3 reads CASSPGPSKLFF. The CDR3, as DNA: TGTGCCAGCAGCCCCGGGCCCTCGAAACTGTTTTTT.

The rearrangement links TRBV20-1 to TRBJ2-7; no firm D call. V was pared by 3 bases and J by 4 bases, with 7 bases between. The CDR3 covers 11 residues. Germline CDR1 DFQATT, CDR2 SNEGSKA (reference sequence). In DNA, the CDR3 is TGCAGTGCTAGGGCCCTTTACGAGCAGTACTTC. Its translation is CSARALYEQYF.

In this sample, this clone turned up a few times. V and J are TRBV20-1 and TRBJ2-3, with no clear D. This CDR3 spans 11 amino acids. Germline V gives CDR1 DFQATT, CDR2 SNEGSKA (reference sequence). With 0 bases removed from V and 7 bases from J, the gap between germline ends came to 5 bases. CDR3 DNA: TGCAGTGCTAGAGATGTCCATACGCAGTATTTT. It specifies CSARDVHTQYF.

The V call is TRBV28, the J call TRBJ1-1, with unresolved D. Germline assignment: CDR1 MDHEN and CDR2 SYDVKM. Trimming removed 3 bases at V and 11 bases at J, with 19 bases between. This CDR3 spans 14 amino acids. CDR3 coding DNA: TGTGCCAGCAGTTTGGCCCCCCCACTAGGTGAGGCTTTCTTT. Protein sequence: CASSLAPPLGEAFF.

The J gene is TRBJ2-1, the V gene TRBV2; tentative D call: TRBD1 (6 bases). The CDR3 contains 15 residues. Per germline, CDR1 SNHLY and CDR2 FYNNEI. Between the trimmed V and J ends, which lost 7 bases and 2 bases, there was a span of 15 bases. The CDR3 DNA sequence: TGTGCCAGCACCCAGGACAGCCCTCCCTACAATGAGCAGTTCTTC. Protein product: CASTQDSPPYNEQFF.

The V gene is TRBV11-2, the J gene TRBJ1-2; no clear D gene. Germline assignment: CDR1 SGHAT and CDR2 FQNNGV. The length of the CDR3 is 15 residues. With 4 bases removed from V and 6 bases from J, the gap between germline ends came to 18 bases. The CDR3 coding sequence is TGTGCCAGCAGCTCGCCCCGGACGGGTTTTGATGGCTACACCTTC. It is translated as CASSSPRTGFDGYTF.

This rearrangement joins TRBV27 to TRBJ2-7, with 7 bases fitting TRBD2. CDR1 is MNHEY and CDR2 is SMNVEV in the germline V gene (reference sequence). Trimming removed 6 bases from V and 1 base from J; junction bases left unmatched: 6. The CDR3 runs 14 residues. CDR3 bases: TGTGCCAGCAGCGGACTAGGGGCTTCCTACGAGCAGTACTTC. Protein product: CASSGLGASYEQYF.

This chain links TRBV5-1 with TRBJ2-2; no firm D call. This CDR3 spans 17 amino acids. Per germline, CDR1 SGHRS and CDR2 YFSETQ. Trimming took 0 bases from V and 0 from J, leaving 12 bases between them. The CDR3 DNA is TGCGCCAGCAGCTTGGTTCCCCCCGAGACGAACACCGGGGAGCTGTTTTTT. It specifies CASSLVPPETNTGELFF. The complete variable domain, with remaining parts taken from reference TRBV5-1 and TRBJ2-2, reads KAGVTQTPRYLIKTRGQQVTLSCSPISGHRSVSWYQQTPGQGLQFLFEYFSETQRNKGNFPGRFSGRQFSNSRSEMNVSTLELGDSALYLCASSLVPPETNTGELFFGEGSRLTVL.

V and J are TRBV6-6 and TRBJ1-1; D possibly corresponds to TRBD1 (5 bases). Germline CDR1 reads MNHNY; CDR2 reads SVGAGI (reference sequence). The CDR3 runs to 14 residues. The V end was cut by 2 bases, the J end by 1 base, with 8 bases between. CDR3 coding DNA: TGTGCCAGCAGTTACATGGGGCAGAACACTGAAGCTTTCTTT. Encoded protein: CASSYMGQNTEAFF.

The genes are TRBV15 and TRBJ2-1, with a possible D match to TRBD2 (6 bases). This CDR3 contains 16 residues. V lost 0 bases and J lost 2, with 11 bases in between. The germline gives CDR1 LNHNV, CDR2 YYDKDF (reference sequence). The CDR3 loop is CATSRETGTPYNEQFF. CDR3 sequence (DNA): TGTGCCACCAGCAGAGAGACCGGGACTCCCTACAATGAGCAGTTCTTC.

The chain links TRBV6-5 to TRBJ2-7; 8 nucleotides agree with TRBD1. V gave up 7 bases and J gave up 4 bases; unmatched junction bases: 12. Germline CDR1 and CDR2: MNHEY and SVGAGI. The CDR3 runs to 15 residues. CDR3 coding DNA: TGTGCCAGCAAGAGTTCGGCAGGGGGCCGATACGAGCAGTACTTC. Residues: CASKSSAGGRYEQYF.

CDR3 region: CASSWGTGVYEQYF. The CDR3, as DNA: TGTGCCAGCAGCTGGGGGACAGGGGTGTACGAGCAGTACTTC. V is TRBV14 and J is TRBJ2-7, with 10 bases fitting TRBD1. Trimming removed 5 bases from V and 4 bases from J; junction bases left unmatched: 5. The germline V gene has CDR1 SGHDN and CDR2 FVKESK. The CDR3 runs 14 residues.

To note about this clone: This may be a read error: a much more frequent sequence differs by one nucleotide. The J gene is TRBJ2-3, the V gene TRBV11-2; D remains ambiguous. The CDR3 totals 12 residues. Germline CDR1 reads SGHAT; CDR2 reads FQNNGV. V was cut by 5 bases and J by 2 bases, with 5 bases left in between. CDR3 amino acids: CASSPPTDTQYF. Written as DNA, the CDR3 is TGTGCCAGCAGCCCCCCCACAGATACGCAGTATTTT.

The rearrangement joins TRBV5-1 to TRBJ1-3; possible D gene TRBD1, 5 bases. Germline-derived CDR1 and CDR2 are SGHRS and YFSETQ. The CDR3 spans 15 residues. V was pared by 3 bases and J by 4 bases, with 14 bases between. The CDR3 is CASSWDGRRGNTIYF. The CDR3 DNA sequence: TGCGCCAGCAGCTGGGACGGCCGACGGGGAAACACCATATATTTT. The variable domain in full, with the rest retrieved from reference TRBV5-1 and TRBJ1-3, is KAGVTQTPRYLIKTRGQQVTLSCSPISGHRSVSWYQQTPGQGLQFLFEYFSETQRNKGNFPGRFSGRQFSNSRSEMNVSTLELGDSALYLCASSWDGRRGNTIYFGEGSWLTVV.

The chain has TRBV9 and TRBJ2-1, with TRBD2 matching 8 bases. The CDR3 covers 14 residues. Germline V CDR1 and CDR2: SGDLS, YYNGEE. Trimming cost V 4 bases and J 6 bases; bases outside gene matches: 6. CDR3 DNA sequence: TGTGCCAGCAGCCCGTCTGCGGGAGGCAATGAGCAGTTCTTC. Protein product: CASSPSAGGNEQFF.

This clone was counted ten times or more. The chain is built from TRBV7-3 and TRBJ1-5; 8 nucleotides agree with TRBD1. The ends lost 6 bases at V and 3 bases at J; junction bases unmatched: 16. Germline V CDR1 and CDR2: SGHTA, FQGTGA. This CDR3 has 18 residues. The CDR3 loop is CASSLLPPRGRYNQPQHF. The CDR3 DNA follows: TGTGCCAGCAGTCTCCTGCCCCCCAGGGGGCGGTACAATCAGCCCCAGCATTTT.

The chain recombines TRBV6-6 with TRBJ1-2; D unclear. V was clipped by 2 bases and J by 0 bases, with 4 bases between them. The V gene's germline CDR1 is MNHNY and CDR2 SVGAGI (reference sequence). The CDR3 is made up of 13 amino acids. CDR3: CASSYASNYGYTF. The DNA of the CDR3 is TGTGCCAGCAGTTACGCCTCTAACTATGGCTACACCTTC.

This clone was recorded only once. V and J are TRBV4-1 and TRBJ2-7; no definite D call. The CDR3 contains 14 residues. CDR1 is MGHRA and CDR2 is YSYEKL in the germline V gene. The V gene lost 5 bases and the J gene lost 0 bases, with 11 bases spanning the gap. CDR3 amino acids: CASSNGVISYEQYF. The CDR3 DNA reads as TGCGCCAGCAGCAATGGGGTTATCTCCTACGAGCAGTACTTC.

This clone was counted only a few times. CDR3 protein: CASMREVYEQYF. CDR3 in DNA: TGCGCCAGCATGCGGGAGGTCTACGAGCAGTACTTC. J is TRBJ2-7 and V is TRBV10-2, with 8 bases lining up with TRBD2. This CDR3 contains 12 residues. V lost 7 bases, J lost 3 bases, and 2 bases stayed unmatched. Germline assignment: CDR1 WSHSY and CDR2 SAAADI.

The chain has TRBV6-1 and TRBJ1-5, with a tentative D call TRBD1 (5 bases). The V and J ends lost 3 bases and 5 bases respectively, with 14 bases between them. The CDR3 extends over 15 amino acids. Germline V lookup: CDR1 MNHNS, CDR2 SASEGT. CDR3 loop: CASSDMQGEYQPQHF. CDR3 DNA sequence: TGTGCCAGCAGTGACATGCAGGGCGAATATCAGCCCCAGCATTTT.

This clone has at least ten counts. This chain uses TRBV7-2 with TRBJ2-5; 10 positions agree with TRBD2. The CDR3 consists of 17 residues. V lost 7 bases and J lost 5; bases outside the gene matches: 16. Germline V gene data show CDR1 as SGHTA and CDR2 as FQGNSA. The CDR3 nucleotides read TGTGCCAGCACCCCGGCCGGGGCTAGCGGGAGTGTTGAGACCCAGTACTTC. Its protein is CASTPAGASGSVETQYF.

Here the CDR3 DNA reads TGTGCCAGCAGCGTAGACTCAGGGATGTTTTACACTGAAGCTTTCTTT. It translates to CASSVDSGMFYTEAFF. The chain carries TRBV9 and TRBJ1-1; maybe TRBD1 (5 bases). The germline V and J ends were trimmed by 0 bases and 3 bases, with 15 bases remaining between them. This CDR3 is built from 16 residues. Germline CDR1 and CDR2: SGDLS and YYNGEE.

This chain joins TRBV5-1 and TRBJ1-4, with no clear D. V was pared by 0 bases and J by 6 bases, with 15 bases between. The germline CDR1 and CDR2 sequences are SGHRS and YFSETQ. This CDR3 comprises 16 residues. Here the CDR3 reads CASSLEILAVDEKLFF. DNA of the CDR3: TGCGCCAGCAGCTTGGAGATACTTGCGGTCGATGAAAAACTGTTTTTT.

Remarks on this clone: Relative to the germline gene, one junction end is altered; a read error may explain this. This chain connects TRBV28 to TRBJ2-7, with TRBD2 identical over 7 bases. Germline lookup yields CDR1 MDHEN and CDR2 SYDVKM. The CDR3 length is 14 residues. The CDR3 DNA reads TGTGCCAGCAGTTCGACACAGGCGGGGACTACCCGGGACTTC. It translates to CASSSTQAGTTRDF.

In its sample, this clone was seen a few times. The genes are TRBV11-2 and TRBJ2-3, with 10 bases identical to TRBD2. The CDR3 totals 16 residues. The germline V gene encodes CDR1 SGHAT and CDR2 FQNNGV. J lost 8 bases, V lost 6 bases, and 14 bases had no gene match. The CDR3 loop reads CASRRIAGGLESTQYF. CDR3 sequence (DNA): TGTGCCAGCAGGCGCATAGCGGGAGGCCTGGAGAGTACGCAGTATTTT.

About this clone itself: The same CDR3 also results from other DNA sequences found in this sample. The V and J genes are TRBV18 and TRBJ1-4; D is uncertain. The CDR3 runs to 13 residues. CDR1 and CDR2 (germline): KGHSH, LQKENI. Trimming took 0 bases from V and 1 from J, leaving 0 bases between them. CDR3 loop: CASSPPTNEKLFF. CDR3 in DNA: TGTGCCAGCTCACCACCAACTAATGAAAAACTGTTTTTT.

The chain combines TRBV5-5 with TRBJ2-6; either TRBD1 or TRBD2 may supply D (5 bases each). Germline V lookup: CDR1 SGHKS, CDR2 YYEKEE (reference sequence). The CDR3 consists of 17 residues. V lost 0 bases and J lost 1, with 11 bases in between. Here the CDR3 DNA reads TGTGCCAGCAGCTTGGTGGGACGGTCTTCTGGGGCCAACGTCCTGACTTTC. Translating gives CASSLVGRSSGANVLTF.

The chain is built from TRBV19 and TRBJ1-5; 8 bases are a match to TRBD1. The germline gives CDR1 LNHDA, CDR2 SQIVND (reference sequence). The CDR3 totals 15 residues. The V and J ends lost 7 bases and 6 bases, in that order; junction bases with no gene match: 11. The CDR3 DNA reads TGTGCCAGTATATCCCGGGGACAGGCCCTTCAGCCCCAGCATTTT. It specifies CASISRGQALQPQHF.

The genes are TRBV11-3 and TRBJ2-5; D may be TRBD2 (5 bases). The germline gives CDR1 SGHNT, CDR2 YENEEA. Trimming cost V 1 base and J 7 bases, with 13 bases left between them. The CDR3 has 14 amino acids. DNA of the CDR3: TGTGCCAGCAGCTTAGGCTCGATCCTAGCGACCCAGTACTTC. Its translation is CASSLGSILATQYF.